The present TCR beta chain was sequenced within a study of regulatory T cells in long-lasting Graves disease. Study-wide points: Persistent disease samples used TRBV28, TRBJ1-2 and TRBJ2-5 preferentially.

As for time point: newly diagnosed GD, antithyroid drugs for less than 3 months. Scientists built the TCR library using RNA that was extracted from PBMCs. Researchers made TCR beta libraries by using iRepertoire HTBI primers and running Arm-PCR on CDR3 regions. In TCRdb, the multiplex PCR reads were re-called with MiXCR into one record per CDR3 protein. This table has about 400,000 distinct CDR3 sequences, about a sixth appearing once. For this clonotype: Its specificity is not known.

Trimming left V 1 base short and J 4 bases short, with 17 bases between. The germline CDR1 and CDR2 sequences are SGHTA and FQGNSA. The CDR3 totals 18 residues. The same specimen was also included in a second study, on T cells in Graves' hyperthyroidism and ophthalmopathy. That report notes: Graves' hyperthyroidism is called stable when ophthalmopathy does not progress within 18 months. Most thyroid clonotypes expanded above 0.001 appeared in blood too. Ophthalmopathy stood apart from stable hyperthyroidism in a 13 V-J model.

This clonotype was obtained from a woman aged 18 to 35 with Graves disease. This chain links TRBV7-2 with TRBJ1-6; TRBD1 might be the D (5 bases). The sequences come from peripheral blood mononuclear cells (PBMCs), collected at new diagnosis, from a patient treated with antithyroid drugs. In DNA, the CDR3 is TGTGCCAGCAGCTTAGGTGCAGGGATGCGAAGATATAATTCACCCCTCCACTTT. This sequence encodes CASSLGAGMRRYNSPLHF.